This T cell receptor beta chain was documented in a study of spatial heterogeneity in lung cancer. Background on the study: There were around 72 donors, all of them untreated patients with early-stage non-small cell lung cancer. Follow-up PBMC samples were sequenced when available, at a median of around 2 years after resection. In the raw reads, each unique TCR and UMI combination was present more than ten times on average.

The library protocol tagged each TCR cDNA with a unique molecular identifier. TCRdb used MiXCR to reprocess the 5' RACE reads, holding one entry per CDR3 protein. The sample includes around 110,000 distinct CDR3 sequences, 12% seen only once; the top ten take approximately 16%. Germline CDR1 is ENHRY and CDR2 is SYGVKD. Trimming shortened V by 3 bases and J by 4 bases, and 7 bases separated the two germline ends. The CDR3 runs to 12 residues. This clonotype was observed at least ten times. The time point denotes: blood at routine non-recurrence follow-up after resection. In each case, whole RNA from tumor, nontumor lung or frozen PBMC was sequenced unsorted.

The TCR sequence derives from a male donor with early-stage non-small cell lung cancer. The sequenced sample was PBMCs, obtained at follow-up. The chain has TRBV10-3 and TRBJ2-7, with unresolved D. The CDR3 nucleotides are TGTGCCATCAGTGATGGGTGGTACGAGCAGTACTTC. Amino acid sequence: CAISDGWYEQYF.